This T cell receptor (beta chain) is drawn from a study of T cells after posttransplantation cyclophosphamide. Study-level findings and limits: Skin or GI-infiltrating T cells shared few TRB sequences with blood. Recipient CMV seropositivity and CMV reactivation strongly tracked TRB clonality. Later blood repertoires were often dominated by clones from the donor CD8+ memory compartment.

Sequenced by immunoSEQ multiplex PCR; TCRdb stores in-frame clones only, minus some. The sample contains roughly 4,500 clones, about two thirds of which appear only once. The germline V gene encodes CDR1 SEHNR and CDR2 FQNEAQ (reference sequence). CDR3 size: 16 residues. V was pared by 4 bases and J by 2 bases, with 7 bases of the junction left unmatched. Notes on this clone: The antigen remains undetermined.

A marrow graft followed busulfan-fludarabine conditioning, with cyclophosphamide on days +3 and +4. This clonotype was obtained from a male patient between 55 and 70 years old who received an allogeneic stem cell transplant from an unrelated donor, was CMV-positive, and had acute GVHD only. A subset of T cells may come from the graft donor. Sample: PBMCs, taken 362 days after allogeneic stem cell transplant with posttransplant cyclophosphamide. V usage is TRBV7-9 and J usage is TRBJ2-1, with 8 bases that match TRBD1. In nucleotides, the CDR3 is TGTGCCAGCAGCTCCTGGACAGGGAGCCCCTACAATGAGCAGTTCTTC. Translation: CASSSWTGSPYNEQFF.